This T cell receptor (beta chain) was observed in a study of cytomegalovirus exposure and HLA in healthy donors. Study-wide results and limits: Follow-up analysis later connected one missense variant in DCLRE1C with trimming of TCR beta V- and J-genes. Fewer N-insertions (relative to the approximately 700-donor mean) were reportedly seen in an Asian-associated ancestry cluster in a later analysis.

The study ran its PCR with 60 Vbeta and 13 Jbeta primers. In the original processing: Among the unique TCR beta chains that a later analysis counted, about 81 million in all, roughly 11 million were shared. Data came from immunoSEQ multiplex PCR; TCRdb stores just in-frame clones and leaves some out. The V and J calls and clone size come from that table; D and trimming were worked out from the DNA. Among roughly 130,000 clones listed, 70% to 80% were seen once. This CDR3 spans 16 amino acids. Germline V lookup: CDR1 GTSNPN, CDR2 SVGIG (reference sequence). V trimming: 5 bases; J trimming: 1 base; junction bases outside the gene matches: 10. About this clone itself: Antigen: not known.

This clonotype was obtained from a man aged 18 to 30 in good health and CMV-seronegative. Sequenced input: PBMCs. J is TRBJ2-1 and V is TRBV30, with 8 nucleotides matching TRBD1. This CDR3 is CAWDRGAFGSYNEQFF. CDR3 DNA: TGTGCCTGGGACAGGGGCGCGTTTGGGTCCTACAATGAGCAGTTCTTC.